This TCR beta chain came from a study of shared clonotypes between healthy human individuals. Findings and limits, study-wide: The generation probabilities recorded for non-shared clonotypes fell below those of clonotypes shared by all four donors.

From germline, CDR1 is SGHNT and CDR2 YYREEE (reference sequence). V was pared by 0 bases and J by 4 bases, with 8 bases between. This CDR3 spans 14 amino acids. Repertoires were generated with immunoSEQ multiplex PCR, while TCRdb's copy carries only in-frame clones and drops some. The sample lists over 950,000 clones, 60% to 85% occurring once. A note on this clone: The antigen is undetermined.

The clonotype was recovered from a man between 18 and 35 years old in good health. Some clones in this sample may be carry-over from other donors' samples. The sequenced sample was memory CD4+ T cells from PBMCs. Subset described: CD45RA-negative fraction. The rearrangement joins TRBV5-4 to TRBJ1-3; D is possibly TRBD1 (5 bases). The CDR3 bases are TGTGCCAGCAGCTTGGGAGGGGACGGAAACACCATATATTTT. Its translation: CASSLGGDGNTIYF.